These 27 T cell receptor beta chains share one sample of origin, sequenced in a study of blood T cells in healthy people across ages. A second PCR, run for roughly 7 to 11 cycles, used a sample-barcoded 5' primer plus a J-beta primer mix. TCRdb passed the 5' RACE reads through MiXCR, listing each CDR3 protein once. Among about 780,000 distinct CDR3 sequences listed, about 42% were seen once. The sample consisted of blood. Every receptor here comes from a man older than 75 in good health.

V usage is TRBV12-3 or TRBV12-4 and J usage is TRBJ2-5, with no clear D. TRBJ2-7 matches the DNA end more closely, so the J call is doubtful. The CDR3 runs 12 residues. CDR3 sequence (DNA): TGTGCCAGCAGTTTAGCCCCGAGCGAGCAGTACTTC. Amino acids: CASSLAPSEQYF.

The chain recombines TRBV4-2 with TRBJ2-7; the D is unclear. The CDR3 length is 16 residues. Germline-derived CDR1 and CDR2 are LGHNA and YNFKEQ. V was cut by 3 bases and J by 3 bases, with 18 bases left in between. CDR3 sequence: CASSQGRSSSIYEQYF. The CDR3 nucleotides read TGTGCCAGCAGCCAGGGTCGGTCGTCCTCCATCTACGAGCAGTACTTC.

This clonotype was observed at least ten times. The V call is TRBV12-3 or TRBV12-4, the J call TRBJ2-7; perhaps TRBD2 as D (6 bases). V lost 5 bases to trimming and J lost 1 base, with 9 bases between them. The CDR3 runs 13 residues. CDR3: CASSRGESYEQYF. CDR3 DNA sequence: TGTGCCAGCAGTCGCGGGGAGTCCTACGAGCAGTACTTC.

The chain uses TRBV6-5 and TRBJ1-2; D call uncertain. The germline V and J ends were trimmed by 0 bases and 5 bases, with 10 bases remaining between them. The CDR3 consists of 14 residues. The V gene's germline CDR1 is MNHEY and CDR2 SVGAGI. In DNA form, the CDR3 reads TGTGCCAGCAGTTACTCCCAAGGAATTTATGGCTACACCTTC. Translating it yields CASSYSQGIYGYTF.

The rearrangement joins TRBV28 to TRBJ2-7; D is perhaps TRBD1 (6 bases). With 2 bases removed from V and 3 bases from J, the gap between germline ends came to 14 bases. CDR1 and CDR2 from the germline V gene are MDHEN and SYDVKM. The CDR3 is 15 residues long. The CDR3 nucleotides are TGTGCCAGCAGTTTAGGGGGAGACAGGTTCTACGAGCAGTACTTC. This encodes CASSLGGDRFYEQYF.

This clonotype was seen more than once but under ten times. This chain connects TRBV7-9 to TRBJ2-3, with D maybe TRBD1 (5 bases). Trimming left V 5 bases short and J 0 bases short, with 12 bases between. Germline CDR1 is SEHNR and CDR2 is FQNEAQ (reference sequence). The CDR3 is made up of 15 amino acids. CDR3 sequence: CASSVRQPSTDTQYF. CDR3 DNA: TGTGCCAGCAGCGTTCGACAGCCTAGCACAGATACGCAGTATTTT.

This clonotype appeared a few times. The V call is TRBV20-1, the J call TRBJ2-3, with D uncertain. The V and J ends lost 5 bases and 0 bases respectively, with 15 bases between them. This CDR3 has 15 residues. Germline V lookup: CDR1 DFQATT, CDR2 SNEGSKA (reference sequence). The CDR3 nucleotides read TGCAGTGCTCGAAAGGTCCAATCCAGCACAGATACGCAGTATTTT. Protein sequence: CSARKVQSSTDTQYF.

This chain connects TRBV15 to TRBJ1-2; D may be TRBD1 (5 bases). There are 12 residues in the CDR3. Trimming left V 8 bases short and J 5 bases short, with 12 bases between. Germline values: CDR1 LNHNV, CDR2 YYDKDF (reference sequence). The DNA for the CDR3 is TGTGCCACCGGGACGGTTACATATGGCTACACCTTC. This encodes CATGTVTYGYTF.

The chain couples TRBV2 to TRBJ2-1; 12 bases map to TRBD2. The length of the CDR3 is 15 residues. From germline, CDR1 is SNHLY and CDR2 FYNNEI. The trim removed 4 bases at V and 7 bases at J, leaving 5 bases unmatched. DNA of the CDR3: TGTGCCAGCAGTGCTCTAGCGGGAGGGATAAATGAGCAGTTCTTC. Amino acids: CASSALAGGINEQFF.

This clonotype was seen more than once but under ten times. The chain combines TRBV9 with TRBJ2-5; D is undetermined. V was pared by 0 bases and J by 4 bases, with 7 bases between. In germline, CDR1 is SGDLS, CDR2 YYNGEE. The CDR3 sequence is 13 residues long. The CDR3 sequence: CASSVDSRETQYF. The CDR3 nucleotides read TGTGCCAGCAGCGTAGACTCTCGAGAGACCCAGTACTTC.

This clonotype was seen repeatedly, ten times or more. V usage is TRBV4-3 and J usage is TRBJ2-1, with D uncertain. The germline V gene has CDR1 LGHNA and CDR2 YSLEER. The CDR3 contains 15 residues. The V end was cut by 0 bases, the J end by 9 bases, with 15 bases between. Here the CDR3 DNA reads TGCGCCAGCAGCCAAGATGGCGACGCGAGGTTTGAGCAGTTCTTC. This sequence encodes CASSQDGDARFEQFF.

In this sample, this clonotype turned up many times. The chain joins TRBV29-1 to TRBJ2-1; 10 nucleotides align to TRBD2. Trimming took 4 bases from V and 0 from J; bases not matched to a gene: 6. Looked up from germline, CDR1 is SQVTM and CDR2 is ANQGSEA. There are 16 residues in the CDR3. CDR3 bases: TGCAGCGTTGCCGGACTAGCGGATAGCTCCTACAATGAGCAGTTCTTC. Its protein product is CSVAGLADSSYNEQFF.

The chain uses TRBV25-1 and TRBJ2-1; 14 positions match TRBD2. CDR3 length: 15 residues. Germline CDR1 reads MGHDK; CDR2 reads SYGVNS. The ends lost 4 bases at V and 15 bases at J; junction bases unmatched: 11. This CDR3 reads CASSAPGTSGRVRFF. The CDR3, as DNA: TGTGCCAGCAGTGCCCCGGGGACTAGCGGGAGAGTCCGGTTCTTC.

The chain links TRBV7-2 to TRBJ2-3; TRBD2 might be the D (5 bases). Germline V gene lookup returns CDR1 SGHTA and CDR2 FQGNSA. The V end was cut by 0 bases, the J end by 1 base, with 8 bases between. This CDR3 contains 15 residues. CDR3 sequence: CASSLARVRTDTQYF. CDR3 nucleotides: TGTGCCAGCAGCTTAGCGCGGGTCCGCACAGATACGCAGTATTTT.

V usage is TRBV7-8 and J usage is TRBJ2-3; a weak D match, TRBD2 (5 bases). The ends were cut back, 5 bases at V and 3 bases at J, with 15 bases in the middle. The CDR3 covers 15 residues. Germline V gives CDR1 SGHVS, CDR2 FQNEAQ. CDR3 DNA sequence: TGTGCCAGCAGCCCCGCGGGTTTATTTACAGATACGCAGTATTTT. Its protein product is CASSPAGLFTDTQYF.

The genes are TRBV29-1 and TRBJ2-1, with 12 nucleotides matching TRBD2. Germline V gene data show CDR1 as SQVTM and CDR2 as ANQGSEA. Germline trimming cut 7 bases from V and 7 bases from J; bases unmatched to any gene: 11. The CDR3 contains 15 residues. The CDR3 is CSAHGLAGGRNEQFF. CDR3 bases: TGCAGCGCCCACGGTCTAGCGGGGGGGAGAAATGAGCAGTTCTTC.

Comments on this clonotype: One junction end disagrees with the germline gene, perhaps due to a read error. The chain employs TRBV12-3 or TRBV12-4 and TRBJ2-1; D remains ambiguous. The CDR3 length is 16 residues. The CDR3 DNA reads as TGTACCAGCAGCCGCTCGCAGTTCTTCTCCTACAATGAGCAGTTCTTC. Translating it yields CTSSRSQFFSYNEQFF.

The V call is TRBV4-1, the J call TRBJ2-1, with 9 positions matching TRBD2. The J call may not be correct, given that the DNA end is closer to TRBJ2-7. CDR1 and CDR2 (germline): MGHRA, YSYEKL. This CDR3 is 17 amino acids long. Written as DNA, the CDR3 is TGCGCCAGCAGCCAAGGGCTAGCGGGACCCCCCTACAATGAGCAGTACTTC. Amino acids: CASSQGLAGPPYNEQYF.

The chain links TRBV5-1 to TRBJ2-3, with 9 bases matching TRBD1. The germline V gene encodes CDR1 SGHRS and CDR2 YFSETQ. This CDR3 is 14 amino acids long. The junction had 7 bases not matched to a gene; V was cut back by 6 bases and J by 5 bases. CDR3 DNA: TGCGCCAGCACAGGGACAGGGTCCGGAGATACGCAGTATTTT. Its translation is CASTGTGSGDTQYF.

Only one count was recorded for this clonotype. This chain uses TRBV12-3 or TRBV12-4 with TRBJ2-1; unclear D gene. V lost 8 bases and J lost 13, with 12 bases in between. The CDR3 sequence is 10 residues long. This chain's CDR3 is CASGTTTQFF. For the CDR3, the DNA is TGTGCCAGCGGTACTACCACCCAGTTCTTC.

In its sample, this clonotype was seen once. The rearrangement uses TRBV7-9 and TRBJ2-2, with unresolved D. The germline gives CDR1 SEHNR, CDR2 FQNEAQ (reference sequence). The length of the CDR3 is 12 residues. Trimming left V 2 bases short and J 6 bases short, with 4 bases between. The CDR3: CASSLSSGELFF. In DNA form, the CDR3 reads TGTGCCAGCAGCTTATCCTCCGGGGAGCTGTTTTTT.

The table lists this clonotype with a few counts. This rearrangement joins TRBV5-6 to TRBJ2-7; 11 bases map to TRBD1. This CDR3 region has 15 residues. J lost 5 bases, V lost 2 bases, and 6 bases had no gene match. Germline V gene sequence: CDR1 SGHDT, CDR2 YYEEEE. CDR3 protein: CASSLPGDRGNEQYF. The CDR3 nucleotides are TGTGCCAGCAGCTTACCTGGGGACAGGGGGAACGAGCAGTACTTC. The whole variable domain, remainder taken from reference TRBV5-6 and TRBJ2-7, is DAGVTQSPTHLIKTRGQQVTLRCSPKSGHDTVSWYQQALGQGPQFIFQYYEEEERQRGNFPDRFSGHQFPNYSSELNVNALLLGDSALYLCASSLPGDRGNEQYFGPGTRLTVT.

The rearrangement links TRBV12-3 or TRBV12-4 to TRBJ2-1; D perhaps matches TRBD2 (5 bases). The V end was cut by 5 bases, the J end by 4 bases, with 21 bases between. The CDR3 runs to 17 residues. The CDR3 DNA reads as TGTGCCAGCAGTCCCCCGAGGGTAGCAGGCATATACAATGAGCAGTTCTTC. Translating it yields CASSPPRVAGIYNEQFF.

The rearrangement uses TRBV3-1 and TRBJ2-1; D unresolved. CDR3 length: 13 residues. Germline V gene lookup returns CDR1 LGHDT and CDR2 YNNKEL (reference sequence). Trimming took off 4 bases at V and 10 bases at J, with 14 bases between the two ends. The CDR3 protein is CASSRSRGTEQFF. The DNA of the CDR3 is TGTGCCAGCAGCCGCAGTCGTGGCACCGAGCAGTTCTTC.

Points on this clonotype: A much larger clone differs from this one at a single base, so this may be a read error. V usage is TRBV2 and J usage is TRBJ2-7; 7 nucleotides align to TRBD2. CDR1 and CDR2 (germline): SNHLY, FYNNEI. CDR3 length: 11 amino acids. This chain's CDR3 is CASGGGYELYF. For the CDR3, the DNA is TGTGCCAGCGGCGGGGGATACGAGCTGTACTTC.

The chain recombines TRBV20-1 with TRBJ2-7, with TRBD2 identical over 10 bases. The J call is in doubt because the DNA end fits TRBJ2-5 better. CDR1 is DFQATT, CDR2 SNEGSKA, per germline (reference sequence). The CDR3 is 15 amino acids. The CDR3 region has the DNA TGCAGTGCTGGTGGGCTAGCGGGAGTTCGAGAGACCCAGTACTTC. It yields the protein CSAGGLAGVRETQYF.

Notes on this clonotype: A much larger clonotype is one base distant, so this may be a read error. This chain uses TRBV10-3 with TRBJ2-5; 14 bases are shared with TRBD2. The closer fit of TRBJ2-7 to the DNA end suggests the J call may be wrong. This CDR3 contains 16 residues. Germline loops: CDR1 ENHRY, CDR2 SYGVKD. For the CDR3, the DNA is TGTGCCGTCAGTTCGGGACTAGCGGGAGTAACCTACGAGCAGTACTTC. The encoded protein is CAVSSGLAGVTYEQYF.